This is a list of T cell receptor beta chains from one sample in a study of post-analysis software for immune sequencing data. Each CDR3 protein gets one entry after TCRdb re-called the PCR reads with MiXCR. This repertoire shows 650,000 to 850,000 distinct CDR3 sequences, about 57% found once; its top ten account for roughly 4.4%. The sequenced sample consisted of blood. Receptor source: a girl aged 5 to 17 with multiple sclerosis. The CDR3 runs from the conserved cysteine through the conserved F or W. D genes are given only for firm matches. Some rows mark clone size as missing; the rest say once, few, many or name a class of expanded clone.

d_gene	v_gene	len	abundance	j_gene	CDR3aa	CDR3nt
.	TRBV5-1	15	.	TRBJ1-4	CASSLDRTLNEKLFF	TGCGCCAGCAGTCTCGACCGAACCCTAAATGAAAAACTGTTTTTT
.	TRBV12-3/TRBV12-4	17	.	TRBJ2-1	CASSPSLGESSYNEQFF	TGTGCCAGCAGCCCAAGTCTGGGAGAAAGCTCCTACAATGAGCAGTTCTTC
.	TRBV30	10	.	TRBJ1-2	CAWSGNGYTF	TGTGCCTGGAGTGGAAATGGCTACACCTTC
.	TRBV28	14	.	TRBJ1-2	CASSLLSPRYGYTF	TGTGCCAGCAGTTTACTCAGCCCCCGCTATGGCTACACCTTC
TRBD1	TRBV5-1	15	.	TRBJ1-2	CASSHGQGALYGYTF	TGCGCCAGCAGCCACGGACAGGGGGCCCTTTATGGCTACACCTTC
TRBD2	TRBV5-1	15	.	TRBJ2-7	CASSYGLAGDYEQYF	TGCGCCAGCAGCTACGGACTAGCGGGGGACTACGAGCAGTACTTC
TRBD2	TRBV20-1	17	.	TRBJ2-1	CSARGETSGGAATEQFF	TGCAGTGCTAGAGGAGAGACTAGCGGGGGGGCCGCCACTGAGCAGTTCTTC
TRBD1	TRBV5-1	13	.	TRBJ1-2	CASSSTGGHGYTF	TGCGCCAGCAGCTCAACAGGGGGCCATGGCTACACCTTC
.	TRBV12-3/TRBV12-4	13	.	TRBJ2-5	CASSFGGIETQYF	TGTGCCAGCAGTTTCGGGGGAATAGAGACCCAGTACTTC
TRBD1	TRBV5-5	16	few	TRBJ2-4	CASSPGQGAAKNIQYF	TGTGCCAGCAGCCCGGGACAGGGGGCGGCCAAAAACATTCAGTACTTC
TRBD2	TRBV10-3	14	.	TRBJ2-7	CAISNRGGPYEQYF	TGTGCCATCAGTAACCGGGGGGGCCCCTACGAGCAGTACTTC
.	TRBV12-3/TRBV12-4	15	.	TRBJ1-5	CASSFTPNSNQPQHF	TGTGCCAGCAGTTTCACTCCGAATAGCAATCAGCCCCAGCATTTT
.	TRBV21-1	15	.	TRBJ2-6	CARRQRHSGANVLTF	TGTGCCAGACGACAGCGCCACTCTGGGGCCAACGTCCTGACTTTC
.	TRBV28	16	.	TRBJ2-5	CASSLWTGGSQETQYF	TGTGCCAGCAGTTTATGGACGGGGGGCAGTCAAGAGACCCAGTACTTC
TRBD1	TRBV25-1	15	few	TRBJ2-5	CASSENRGLRETQYF	TGTGCCAGCAGTGAAAACAGGGGGTTAAGAGAGACCCAGTACTTC
.	TRBV15	16	.	TRBJ2-3	CATSSLDRGGTDTQYF	TGTGCCACCAGCAGTTTGGACAGAGGGGGCACAGATACGCAGTATTTT
.	TRBV5-1	14	once	TRBJ1-5	CASSWSGANQPQHF	TGCGCCAGCAGCTGGTCAGGGGCCAATCAGCCCCAGCATTTT
.	TRBV29-1	13	.	TRBJ2-1	CSPGLGGYNEQFF	TGCAGCCCTGGACTAGGGGGGTACAATGAGCAGTTCTTC
TRBD1	TRBV24-1	14	once	TRBJ2-1	CATSGTGGQNEQFF	TGTGCCACCAGTGGGACAGGGGGACAGAATGAGCAGTTCTTC
.	TRBV7-6	15	.	TRBJ2-7	CASSLGLRGMNEQYF	TGTGCCAGCAGCTTAGGCCTAAGGGGGATGAATGAGCAGTACTTC
TRBD1	TRBV6-1	16	few	TRBJ1-5	CASRLPGQGFHQPQHF	TGTGCCAGCAGACTACCGGGACAGGGGTTTCATCAGCCCCAGCATTTT
TRBD2	TRBV20-1	17	few	TRBJ2-7	CSATTGTSGRAVAEQYF	TGCAGTGCAACCACCGGGACTAGCGGGAGAGCAGTTGCCGAGCAGTACTTC
.	TRBV29-1	14	few	TRBJ2-7	CSVEDEGLRYEQYF	TGCAGCGTTGAAGACGAAGGTCTCCGCTACGAGCAGTACTTC
.	TRBV27	15	.	TRBJ2-3	CASSPGTIYTDTQYF	TGTGCCAGCAGTCCGGGGACCATTTACACAGATACGCAGTATTTT
.	TRBV6-2/TRBV6-3	15	many	TRBJ1-5	CASSSQGWVGQPQHF	TGTGCCAGCAGTTCCCAAGGTTGGGTGGGACAGCCCCAGCATTTT
.	TRBV20-1	14	once	TRBJ1-5	CSARKGNSNQPQHF	TGCAGTGCTAGAAAGGGGAATAGCAATCAGCCCCAGCATTTT
TRBD1	TRBV12-3/TRBV12-4	17	.	TRBJ2-1	CASSLGRTGAPYNEQFF	TGTGCCAGCAGTTTAGGCCGGACAGGGGCCCCCTACAATGAGCAGTTCTTC
TRBD2	TRBV7-3	16	few	TRBJ2-1	CASRADSGRGHNEQFF	TGTGCCAGCAGGGCAGATAGCGGGAGAGGCCACAATGAGCAGTTCTTC